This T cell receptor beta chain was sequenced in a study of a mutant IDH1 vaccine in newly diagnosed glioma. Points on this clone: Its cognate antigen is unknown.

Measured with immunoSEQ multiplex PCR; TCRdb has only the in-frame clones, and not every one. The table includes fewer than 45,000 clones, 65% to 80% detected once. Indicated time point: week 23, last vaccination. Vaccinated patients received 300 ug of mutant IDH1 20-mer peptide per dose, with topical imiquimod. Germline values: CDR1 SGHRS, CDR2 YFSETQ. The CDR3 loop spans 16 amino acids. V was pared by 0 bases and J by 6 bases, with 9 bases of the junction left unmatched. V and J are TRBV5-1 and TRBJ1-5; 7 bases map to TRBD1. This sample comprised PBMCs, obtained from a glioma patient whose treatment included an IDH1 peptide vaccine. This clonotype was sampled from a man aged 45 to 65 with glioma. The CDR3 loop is CASSLGDRQGGQPQHF. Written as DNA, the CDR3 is TGCGCCAGCAGCTTGGGGGACCGACAGGGAGGTCAGCCCCAGCATTTT. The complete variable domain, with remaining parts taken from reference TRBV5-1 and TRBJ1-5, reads KAGVTQTPRYLIKTRGQQVTLSCSPISGHRSVSWYQQTPGQGLQFLFEYFSETQRNKGNFPGRFSGRQFSNSRSEMNVSTLELGDSALYLCASSLGDRQGGQPQHFGDGTRLSIL.